Below are 24 T cell receptor beta chains sequenced from a single sample in a study of shared clonotypes between healthy human individuals. Libraries were prepared by immunoSEQ multiplex PCR; TCRdb keeps only in-frame clonotypes and omits some of them. Of more than 850,000 clones in the sample, around three quarters are singletons; the top ten hold approximately 0.5%. The sequenced sample consisted of memory CD4+ T cells from PBMCs. Subset denoted: CD45RA-negative fraction. Receptor source: a man aged 18-30 years in good health. Some clones in this sample may be carry-over from other donors' samples.

This chain uses TRBV28 with TRBJ2-7, with TRBD1 matching 8 bases. Per the germline V gene, CDR1 is MDHEN and CDR2 is SYDVKM. V was clipped by 5 bases and J by 5 bases; unmatched bases: 8. The CDR3 has 14 amino acids. The CDR3 DNA reads TGTGCCAGCAGTCTACGGACAGGGACCCACGAGCAGTACTTC. It encodes CASSLRTGTHEQYF.

This clone was seen at least ten times. The sample has other DNA sequences that encode this CDR3 too. The J gene is TRBJ1-1, the V gene TRBV7-3, with TRBD1 identical over 7 bases. The CDR3 contains 14 residues. Trimming removed 5 bases from V and 3 bases from J; junction bases left unmatched: 6. Germline CDR1 reads SGHTA; CDR2 reads FQGTGA. The CDR3 coding sequence is TGTGCCAGCAGCCTCAGGGGGGGATACACTGAAGCTTTCTTT. Protein: CASSLRGGYTEAFF.

As for this clone: Other DNA sequences in this specimen translate into the identical CDR3. The genes are TRBV5-1 and TRBJ1-1; D is perhaps TRBD1 (5 bases). CDR1 and CDR2 from the germline V gene are SGHRS and YFSETQ. Trimming removed 4 bases from V and 5 bases from J, with 15 bases in between. This CDR3 has 14 amino acids. In DNA form, the CDR3 reads TGCGCCAGCAGCCCCTCGGGGGATGGTACTGAAGCTTTCTTT. This sequence encodes CASSPSGDGTEAFF.

This clone was picked up one time. This chain joins TRBV19 and TRBJ2-6; D gene unclear. The germline gives CDR1 LNHDA, CDR2 SQIVND (reference sequence). V shed 6 bases and J shed 7 bases, with 13 bases lying between them. The CDR3 runs 14 residues. The CDR3, as DNA: TGTGCCAGTAGCTCCCACCAGACAGCCAACGTCCTGACTTTC. Its translation: CASSSHQTANVLTF.

The CDR3 nucleotides are TGTGCCAGCTCAGCGACAGGGACCCTCGAGCAGTACTTC. Amino acid sequence: CASSATGTLEQYF. The chain combines TRBV28 with TRBJ2-7; 7 nucleotides agree with TRBD1. CDR3 size: 13 residues. Germline CDR1 MDHEN, CDR2 SYDVKM. The trim removed 8 bases at V and 6 bases at J, leaving 10 bases unmatched.

V is TRBV7-9 and J is TRBJ2-7, with 8 bases lining up with TRBD2. This CDR3 has 15 residues. The germline CDR1 and CDR2 sequences are SEHNR and FQNEAQ (reference sequence). Trimming at V came to 8 bases and at J to 0 bases, leaving 9 bases not matched to a gene. The CDR3: CASQEGGRLSYEQYF. In DNA form, the CDR3 reads TGTGCCAGCCAGGAAGGCGGGAGGCTCTCCTACGAGCAGTACTTC.

This chain uses TRBV28 with TRBJ1-2, with 7 nucleotides matching TRBD1. The CDR3 spans 13 residues. The V gene end was trimmed by 6 bases and the J gene end by 6 bases; junction bases not matched to a gene: 7. Germline V gives CDR1 MDHEN, CDR2 SYDVKM. CDR3 sequence (DNA): TGTGCCAGCAGCGTCAGGGGGTGGGATGGCTACACCTTC. It yields the protein CASSVRGWDGYTF.

Note on this clone: Other DNA sequences of this sample code for an identical CDR3. V and J are TRBV5-1 and TRBJ2-5, with D tentatively TRBD2 (6 bases). CDR1 and CDR2 from the germline V gene are SGHRS and YFSETQ. The CDR3 loop spans 14 amino acids. Trimming took off 2 bases at V and 1 base at J, with 9 bases between the two ends. CDR3 region: CASSLTGLQETQYF. The CDR3 DNA sequence: TGCGCCAGCAGCTTAACGGGACTCCAAGAGACCCAGTACTTC.

This clone was observed many times. The chain links TRBV30 to TRBJ1-5; D remains unclear. Looked up from germline, CDR1 is GTSNPN and CDR2 is SVGIG (reference sequence). V lost 0 bases to trimming and J lost 1 base, with 4 bases between them. This CDR3 spans 13 amino acids. CDR3 sequence reads: CAWSVQSNQPQHF. The CDR3 DNA is TGTGCCTGGAGTGTACAGAGCAATCAGCCCCAGCATTTT.

The V call is TRBV5-1, the J call TRBJ1-5, with 10 bases identical to TRBD1. The V segment lost 1 base and the J segment 2 bases; nucleotides outside the gene matches: 18. Germline values: CDR1 SGHRS, CDR2 YFSETQ. This CDR3 region has 21 residues. CDR3 nucleotide sequence: TGCGCCAGCAGCTTGAACTTAACCGGGACAGGGGTGATTATTTGCAATCAGCCCCAGCATTTT. Protein product: CASSLNLTGTGVIICNQPQHF.

The rearrangement joins TRBV5-1 to TRBJ1-3; D is ambiguous. The CDR3 loop spans 16 amino acids. V dropped 4 bases and J dropped 0 bases, with 14 bases sitting between them. Germline CDR1 reads SGHRS; CDR2 reads YFSETQ. CDR3 bases: TGCGCCAGCAGCACGGCCCCCAGCGACTCTGGAAACACCATATATTTT. This encodes CASSTAPSDSGNTIYF.

This rearrangement joins TRBV4-3 to TRBJ1-1, with D perhaps TRBD1 (5 bases). V was cut by 1 base and J by 1 base, with 13 bases left in between. CDR3 length equals 16 residues. CDR1 and CDR2 (germline): LGHNA, YSLEER. The CDR3 DNA reads TGCGCCAGCAGCCAAGTAGTGGGGCAGAAGAACACTGAAGCTTTCTTT. This encodes CASSQVVGQKNTEAFF.

This clone was counted a single time. J is TRBJ1-4 and V is TRBV6-5, with unresolved D. V dropped 0 bases and J dropped 8 bases, with 13 bases sitting between them. The CDR3 totals 15 residues. Germline CDR1 is MNHEY and CDR2 is SVGAGI. CDR3 residues: CASSYSVRVGEKLFF. For the CDR3, the DNA is TGTGCCAGCAGTTACTCGGTCCGGGTGGGGGAAAAACTGTTTTTT.

V is TRBV28 and J is TRBJ1-1; possible D gene TRBD1, 5 bases. Germline V gene data show CDR1 as MDHEN and CDR2 as SYDVKM. Between the trimmed V and J ends, which lost 5 bases and 3 bases, there was a span of 16 bases. CDR3 length: 15 amino acids. CDR3 protein: CASSTPRGGYTEAFF. The DNA for the CDR3 is TGTGCCAGCAGTACACCCCGGGGGGGGTACACTGAAGCTTTCTTT.

The rearrangement uses TRBV21-1 and TRBJ2-1; the DNA was not used to check the table's D call, TRBD2. TRBV21-1 is recorded as a pseudogene. This CDR3 is 15 amino acids long. DNA for the CDR3: TGTGCCAGCAGACCCCCATGGACTAGGGGTGATGAGCAGTTCTTC. It is translated as CASRPPWTRGDEQFF.

In its sample, this clone was seen once. Other DNA variants within this sample encode the same CDR3. The J gene is TRBJ2-2, the V gene TRBV6-5; no clear D. Deletions cut 1 base from V and 5 bases from J, with 2 bases between. CDR1 and CDR2 from the germline V gene are MNHEY and SVGAGI. This CDR3 has 12 amino acids. The CDR3 is CASSYYTGELFF. CDR3 nucleotide sequence: TGTGCCAGCAGTTACTATACCGGGGAGCTGTTTTTT.

A single count supports this clone. Other DNA variants within this sample encode the same CDR3. V and J are TRBV9 and TRBJ2-1; 7 positions agree with TRBD2. Germline V gene data show CDR1 as SGDLS and CDR2 as YYNGEE. After removal of 0 bases from V and 2 bases from J, the junction contained 2 bases not matched to a gene. This CDR3 region has 15 residues. In DNA form, the CDR3 reads TGTGCCAGCAGCGTAGCGGGGGGTACCTACAATGAGCAGTTCTTC. This translates into CASSVAGGTYNEQFF.

The chain couples TRBV5-1 to TRBJ2-7; tentative D call: TRBD1 (5 bases). Germline assignment: CDR1 SGHRS and CDR2 YFSETQ. The CDR3 runs to 12 residues. Trimming left V 5 bases short and J 6 bases short, with 12 bases between. CDR3 coding DNA: TGCGCCAGCAGGCGCGACAGTGGCGAGCAGTACTTC. It encodes CASRRDSGEQYF.

V and J are TRBV23-1 and TRBJ1-1; D is perhaps TRBD1 (5 bases). TRBV23-1 is designated an ORF whose function remains uncertain. This CDR3 has 17 amino acids. The V end lost 4 bases, the J end lost 0 bases, and 18 bases lay between the germline ends. CDR3 residues: CASSPWYSGRMNTEAFF. CDR3 sequence (DNA): TGCGCCAGCAGTCCATGGTACTCAGGGAGAATGAACACTGAAGCTTTCTTT.

The chain employs TRBV7-9 and TRBJ2-6, with 9 positions matching TRBD1. CDR1 is SEHNR, CDR2 FQNEAQ, per germline (reference sequence). This CDR3 has 18 residues. The junction had 6 bases not matched to a gene; V was cut back by 3 bases and J by 0 bases. CDR3 sequence reads: CASSLTGGVGSGANVLTF. DNA for the CDR3: TGTGCCAGCAGCTTGACAGGGGGGGTTGGCTCTGGGGCCAACGTCCTGACTTTC.

This clone has only one observation. The chain's CDR3 is CASSTGTQPQHF. In DNA form, the CDR3 reads TGTGCCAGTAGCACCGGGACTCAGCCCCAGCATTTT. V gene TRBV7-9 combines with J gene TRBJ1-5, with D maybe TRBD1 (5 bases). The CDR3 consists of 12 residues. Per germline, CDR1 SEHNR and CDR2 FQNEAQ (reference sequence). Trimming left V 9 bases short and J 6 bases short, with 12 bases between. The full variable domain, with the rest looked up from reference TRBV7-9 and TRBJ1-5, is DTGVSQNPRHKITKRGQNVTFRCDPISEHNRLYWYRQTLGQGPEFLTYFQNEAQLEKSRLLSDRFSAERPKGSFSTLEIQRTEQGDSAMYLCASSTGTQPQHFGDGTRLSIL.

This clone was recorded a few times. The rearrangement joins TRBV29-1 to TRBJ2-3, with a tentative D call TRBD1 (6 bases). Germline V gives CDR1 SQVTM, CDR2 ANQGSEA. CDR3 length equals 14 residues. V lost 4 bases and J lost 1, with 12 bases in between. CDR3 in DNA: TGCAGCGTTGTGGGGGCAGGGGGCACAGATACGCAGTATTTT. Its translation: CSVVGAGGTDTQYF.

The chain joins TRBV9 to TRBJ2-1; D may correspond to TRBD1 or TRBD2 (5 bases each). There are 14 residues in the CDR3. The germline gives CDR1 SGDLS, CDR2 YYNGEE. With 1 base removed from V and 2 bases from J, the gap between germline ends came to 7 bases. DNA of the CDR3: TGTGCCAGCAGCGTACAGGGACCCTACAATGAGCAGTTCTTC. Translation gives CASSVQGPYNEQFF.

This chain joins TRBV4-2 and TRBJ2-1; a possible D gene is TRBD1 (6 bases). V lost 6 bases and J lost 0, with 9 bases in between. Germline V gene sequence: CDR1 LGHNA, CDR2 YNFKEQ. The CDR3 extends over 14 amino acids. The CDR3 region is CASRQGSSYNEQFF. DNA of the CDR3: TGTGCCAGCAGGCAGGGGAGCTCCTACAATGAGCAGTTCTTC.